A selection of T cell receptor beta chains follows, all from one sample in a study of shared clonotypes between healthy human individuals. Sequenced by immunoSEQ multiplex PCR; TCRdb stores in-frame clones only, minus some. The sample has 2.3 million or so clones, roughly 93% seen once; the top ten hold 0.39%. The sample comprised naive CD4+ T cells from PBMCs. The receptors were sampled from a man younger than 30 in good health. Some clones in this sample may be carry-over from other donors' samples. The conserved cysteine and the conserved F or W are not part of the CDR3 here.

v_gene	j_gene	CDR3aa
TRBV28	TRBJ2-7	ASNAGKSYEQY
TRBV5-6	TRBJ1-5	ASSSKIREGHSNQPQH
TRBV7-3	TRBJ2-2	ASSLGPPPNTGELF
TRBV6-6	TRBJ2-7	ASSPGRLYEQY
TRBV4-1	TRBJ2-1	ASSRGLAGDYNEQF
TRBV5-4	TRBJ2-7	ASSHSGTQGGEQY
TRBV28	TRBJ2-7	ASTGPPYEQY
TRBV7-9	TRBJ1-5	ASSLGSAGSNQPQH
TRBV7-2	TRBJ1-2	ASSFGQGNEYGYT
TRBV2	TRBJ2-7	ASRVKPGLAGGEQY
TRBV10-3	TRBJ2-1	AISESLATDEQF
TRBV18	TRBJ2-7	ASSPLGASPYYEQY
TRBV6-5	TRBJ2-2	ASSYSPEGELF
TRBV30	TRBJ2-1	AWSGPWGSGNEQF
TRBV5-5	TRBJ2-1	ASIPGGSGYNEQF
TRBV4-3	TRBJ1-4	ASSLEGGAWDAFEKLF
TRBV18	TRBJ2-2	ASSPRTGDTGELF
TRBV4-1	TRBJ2-1	ASSQVGGRSYNEQF
TRBV5-1	TRBJ2-5	ASSAFPGLQETQY
TRBV5-4	TRBJ1-4	ASSFHRSPTGPLGELF
TRBV15	TRBJ1-5	ATSARVTGLGQPQH
TRBV11-2	TRBJ2-7	ASSNLLSGKPYEQY
TRBV6-4	TRBJ1-2	ASSDPTGRYGYT
TRBV5-4	TRBJ1-3	ASSRGQGAGGNTIY
TRBV6-5	TRBJ2-7	ASSSAAPPGEQY
TRBV10-2	TRBJ2-1	ASRAQDARGNEQF
TRBV6-1	TRBJ1-1	ASRLLDRFNTEAF
TRBV5-1	TRBJ2-7	ASSLVAGASSYEQY
TRBV13	TRBJ2-7	ASSLRERGDSYEQY
TRBV7-3	TRBJ2-1	ASSPSRDYYNEQF
TRBV5-6	TRBJ2-7	ASSLGPGASYEQY
TRBV25-1	TRBJ2-1	ASSLAGGPYNEQF
TRBV11-2	TRBJ1-3	ASSSPSSGNTIY
TRBV7-9	TRBJ2-1	ASSSRLAGGLGEQF
TRBV11-2	TRBJ2-7	ASNHGTGEQY